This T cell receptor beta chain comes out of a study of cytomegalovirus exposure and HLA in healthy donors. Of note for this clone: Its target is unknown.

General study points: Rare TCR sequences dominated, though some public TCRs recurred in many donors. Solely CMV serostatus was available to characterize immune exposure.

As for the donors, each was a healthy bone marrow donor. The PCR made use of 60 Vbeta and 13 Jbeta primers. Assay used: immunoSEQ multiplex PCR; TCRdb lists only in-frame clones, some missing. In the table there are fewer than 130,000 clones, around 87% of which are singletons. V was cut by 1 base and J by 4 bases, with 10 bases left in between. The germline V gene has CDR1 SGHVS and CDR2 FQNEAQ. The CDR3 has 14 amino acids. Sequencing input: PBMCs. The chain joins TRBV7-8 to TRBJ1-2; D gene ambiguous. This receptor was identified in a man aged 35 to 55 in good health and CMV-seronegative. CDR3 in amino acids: CASSLDSLGYGYTF. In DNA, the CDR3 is TGTGCCAGCAGCTTAGATAGTCTCGGCTATGGCTACACCTTC.